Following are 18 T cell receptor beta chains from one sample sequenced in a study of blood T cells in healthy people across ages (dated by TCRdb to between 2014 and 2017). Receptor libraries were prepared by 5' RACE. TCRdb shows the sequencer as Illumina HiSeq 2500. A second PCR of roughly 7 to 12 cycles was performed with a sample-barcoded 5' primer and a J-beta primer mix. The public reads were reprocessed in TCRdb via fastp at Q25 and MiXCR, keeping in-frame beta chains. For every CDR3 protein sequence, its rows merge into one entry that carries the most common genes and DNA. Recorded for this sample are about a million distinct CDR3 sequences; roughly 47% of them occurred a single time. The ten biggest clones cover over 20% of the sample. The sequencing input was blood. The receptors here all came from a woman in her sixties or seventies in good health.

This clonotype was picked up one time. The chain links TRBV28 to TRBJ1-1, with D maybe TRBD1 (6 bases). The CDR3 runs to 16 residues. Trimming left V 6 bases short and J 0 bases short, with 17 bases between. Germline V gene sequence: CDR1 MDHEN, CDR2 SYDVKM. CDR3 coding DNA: TGTGCCAGCAGCCATACTGGGGGGGCGCTGAACACTGAAGCTTTCTTT. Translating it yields CASSHTGGALNTEAFF. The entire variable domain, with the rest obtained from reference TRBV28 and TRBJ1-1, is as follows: DVKVTQSSRYLVKRTGEKVFLECVQDMDHENMFWYRQDPGLGLRLIYFSYDVKMKEKGDIPEGYSVSREKKERFSLILESASTNQTSMYLCASSHTGGALNTEAFFGQGTRLTVV.

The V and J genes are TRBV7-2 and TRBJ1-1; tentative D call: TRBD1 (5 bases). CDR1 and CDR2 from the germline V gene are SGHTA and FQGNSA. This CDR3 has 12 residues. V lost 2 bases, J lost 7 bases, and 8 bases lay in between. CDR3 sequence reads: CASSLRQSEAFF. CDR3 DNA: TGTGCCAGCAGCTTAAGACAGAGTGAAGCTTTCTTT.

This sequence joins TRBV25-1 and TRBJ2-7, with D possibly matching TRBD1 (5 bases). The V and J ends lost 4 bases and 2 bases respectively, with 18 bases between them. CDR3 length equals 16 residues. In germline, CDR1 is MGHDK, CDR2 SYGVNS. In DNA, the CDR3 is TGTGCCAGCAGTGGTTACTACAGGATGGAACCCTACGAGCAGTACTTC. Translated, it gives CASSGYYRMEPYEQYF.

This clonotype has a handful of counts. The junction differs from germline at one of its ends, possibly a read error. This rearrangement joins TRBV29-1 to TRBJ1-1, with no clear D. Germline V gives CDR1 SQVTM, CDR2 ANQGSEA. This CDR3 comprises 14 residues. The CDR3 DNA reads TGCAGCGTTGAAGAAAATCGATACGGAGCTGAGGCTTTCTTT. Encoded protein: CSVEENRYGAEAFF.

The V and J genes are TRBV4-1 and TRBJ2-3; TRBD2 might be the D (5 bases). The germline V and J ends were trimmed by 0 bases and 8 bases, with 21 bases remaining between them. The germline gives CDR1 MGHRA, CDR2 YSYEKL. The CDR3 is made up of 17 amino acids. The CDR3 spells CASSQEHESQEGVTQYF. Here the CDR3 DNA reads TGCGCCAGCAGCCAAGAGCATGAGTCTCAAGAGGGTGTTACGCAGTATTTT.

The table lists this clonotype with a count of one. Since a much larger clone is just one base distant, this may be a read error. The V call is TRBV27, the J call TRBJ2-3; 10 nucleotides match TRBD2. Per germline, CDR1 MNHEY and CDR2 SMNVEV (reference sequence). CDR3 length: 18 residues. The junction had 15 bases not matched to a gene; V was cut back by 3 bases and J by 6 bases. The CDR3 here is CASSFGPAGGLTSDTQYF. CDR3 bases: TGTGCCAGCAGTTTCGGACCAGCGGGAGGGTTAACTTCGGATACGCAGTATTTT.

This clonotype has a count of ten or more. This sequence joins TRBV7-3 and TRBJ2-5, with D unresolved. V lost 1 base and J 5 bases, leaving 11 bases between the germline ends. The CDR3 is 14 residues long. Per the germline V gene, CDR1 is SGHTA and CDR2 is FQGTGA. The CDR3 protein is CASSLNYEAETQYF. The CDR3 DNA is TGTGCCAGCAGCTTAAACTATGAGGCGGAGACCCAGTACTTC.

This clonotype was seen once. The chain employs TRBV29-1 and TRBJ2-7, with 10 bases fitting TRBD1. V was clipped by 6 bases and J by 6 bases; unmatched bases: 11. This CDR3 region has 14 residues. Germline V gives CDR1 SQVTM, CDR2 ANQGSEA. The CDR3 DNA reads TGCAGCGTGGCCCGGGACAGGGGTCCCTGCGAGCAGTACTTC. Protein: CSVARDRGPCEQYF.

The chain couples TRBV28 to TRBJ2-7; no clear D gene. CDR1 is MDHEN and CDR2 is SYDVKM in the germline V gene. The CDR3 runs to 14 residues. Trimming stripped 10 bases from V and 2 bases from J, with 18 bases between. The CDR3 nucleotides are TGTGCCATCAACACTTCGGGCACCACCTACGAGCAGTACTTC. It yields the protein CAINTSGTTYEQYF.

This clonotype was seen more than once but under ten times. CDR3 loop: CASSSWDPDPYEQYF. The CDR3 DNA sequence: TGTGCCAGCAGCTCTTGGGACCCGGACCCCTACGAGCAGTACTTC. The chain has TRBV11-2 and TRBJ2-7, with D possibly being TRBD1 or TRBD2 (5 bases each). Trimming removed 4 bases from V and 2 bases from J, with 15 bases in between. The CDR3 extends over 15 amino acids. Germline assignment: CDR1 SGHAT and CDR2 FQNNGV.

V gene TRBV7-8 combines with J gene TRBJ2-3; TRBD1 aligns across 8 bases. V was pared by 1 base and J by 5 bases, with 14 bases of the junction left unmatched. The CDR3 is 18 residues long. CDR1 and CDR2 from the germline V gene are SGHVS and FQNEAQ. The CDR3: CASSLGLPRTGLGDTQYF. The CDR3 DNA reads TGTGCCAGCAGCTTAGGTCTACCTAGGACAGGGTTAGGAGATACGCAGTATTTT.

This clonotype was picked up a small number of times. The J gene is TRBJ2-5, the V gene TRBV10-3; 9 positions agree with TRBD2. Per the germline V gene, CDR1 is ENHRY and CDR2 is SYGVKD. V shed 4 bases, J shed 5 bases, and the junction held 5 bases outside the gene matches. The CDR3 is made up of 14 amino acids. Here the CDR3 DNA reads TGTGCCATCAGTGGTGCGGGGGGGAGCGAGACCCAGTACTTC. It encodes CAISGAGGSETQYF.

This chain's CDR3 is CASSVGQPYNEQFF. In DNA form, the CDR3 reads TGTGCCAGCAGCGTGGGACAACCCTACAATGAGCAGTTCTTC. The chain carries TRBV7-6 and TRBJ2-1; possible D gene TRBD1, 6 bases. This CDR3 comprises 14 residues. Germline loops: CDR1 SGHVS, CDR2 FNYEAQ. V lost 5 bases to trimming and J lost 2 bases, with 10 bases between them.

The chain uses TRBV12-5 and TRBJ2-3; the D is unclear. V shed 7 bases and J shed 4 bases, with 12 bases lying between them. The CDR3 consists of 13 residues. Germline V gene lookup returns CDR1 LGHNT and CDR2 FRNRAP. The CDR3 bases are TGTGCTAGTGCAGGCCCCGGAGCAGATACGCAGTATTTT. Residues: CASAGPGADTQYF.

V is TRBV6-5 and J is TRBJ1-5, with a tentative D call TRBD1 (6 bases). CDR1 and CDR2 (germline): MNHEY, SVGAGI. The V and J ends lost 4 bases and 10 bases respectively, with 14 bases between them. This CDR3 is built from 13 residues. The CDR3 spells CASSCTQGIPQHF. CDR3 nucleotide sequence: TGTGCCAGCAGTTGCACCCAGGGGATCCCCCAGCATTTT.

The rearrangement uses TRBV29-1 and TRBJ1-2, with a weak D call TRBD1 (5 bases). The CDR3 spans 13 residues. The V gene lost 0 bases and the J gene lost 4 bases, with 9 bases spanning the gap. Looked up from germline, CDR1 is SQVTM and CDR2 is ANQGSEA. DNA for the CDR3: TGCAGCGTTGAAGATCGGGACGGCTATGGCTACACCTTC. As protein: CSVEDRDGYGYTF.

The CDR3 sequence: CASSFQGENIQYF. DNA of the CDR3: TGCGCCAGCAGCTTTCAAGGGGAAAACATTCAGTACTTC. This chain uses TRBV5-1 with TRBJ2-4; the D gene is possibly TRBD1 (5 bases). Between the trimmed V and J ends, which lost 2 bases and 5 bases, there was a span of 8 bases. Germline CDR1 is SGHRS and CDR2 is YFSETQ. CDR3 length equals 13 residues. The complete variable domain, with remaining parts taken from reference TRBV5-1 and TRBJ2-4, reads KAGVTQTPRYLIKTRGQQVTLSCSPISGHRSVSWYQQTPGQGLQFLFEYFSETQRNKGNFPGRFSGRQFSNSRSEMNVSTLELGDSALYLCASSFQGENIQYFGAGTRLSVL.

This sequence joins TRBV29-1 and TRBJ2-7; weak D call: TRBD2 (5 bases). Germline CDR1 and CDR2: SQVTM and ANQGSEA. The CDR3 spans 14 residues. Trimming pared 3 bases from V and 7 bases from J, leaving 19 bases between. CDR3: CSVEVQAGGREQYF. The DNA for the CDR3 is TGCAGCGTTGAGGTTCAGGCGGGTGGGCGAGAGCAGTACTTC.